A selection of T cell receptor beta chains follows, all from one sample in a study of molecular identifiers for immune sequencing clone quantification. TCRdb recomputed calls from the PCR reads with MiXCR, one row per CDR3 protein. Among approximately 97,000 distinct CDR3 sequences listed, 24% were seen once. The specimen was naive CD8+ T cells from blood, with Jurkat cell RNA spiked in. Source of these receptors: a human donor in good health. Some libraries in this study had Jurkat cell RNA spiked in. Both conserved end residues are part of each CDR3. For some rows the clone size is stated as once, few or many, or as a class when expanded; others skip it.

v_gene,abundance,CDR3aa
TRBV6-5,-,CASKAGDEQFF
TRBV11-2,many,CASSSTSEAFF
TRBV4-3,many,CASSQERGRGAYEQYF
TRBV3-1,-,CACSQETGQVQETQYF
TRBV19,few,CASSAESRGYNEQFF
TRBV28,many,CASSFRTEDYEQYF
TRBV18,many,CASSHDGKSGEQYF
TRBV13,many,CASSPDRSGQPQHF
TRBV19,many,CASSIGQGISYEQYF
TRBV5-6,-,CASSLGGAGNYEQYF